This entry lists 9 T cell receptor beta chains sequenced from one sample in a study of blood T cell repertoires in COVID-19. The protocol was immunoSEQ multiplex PCR, while the TCRdb copy is restricted to in-frame clones and leaves out a portion. Of 150,000 to 200,000 clones listed, about 80% were seen once; the top ten hold more than 25%. Sample: peripheral blood. These receptors all come from a woman aged 70 to 79 with acute or convalescent COVID-19.

This clone came up a few times. This sequence joins TRBV3-1 (or the pseudogene TRBV3-2) and TRBJ2-5; maybe TRBD2 (7 bases). This CDR3 spans 14 amino acids. CDR1 is LGHDT, CDR2 YNNKEL, per germline (reference sequence). Trimming left V 1 base short and J 5 bases short, with 11 bases between. CDR3: CASSQVRGGETQYF. CDR3 DNA sequence: TGTGCCAGCAGCCAAGTCAGGGGAGGGGAGACCCAGTACTTC.

This clone has at least ten counts. This chain uses TRBV5-1 with TRBJ2-5; unclear D gene. CDR3 length: 15 residues. The V gene's germline CDR1 is SGHRS and CDR2 YFSETQ. The ends were cut back, 0 bases at V and 5 bases at J, with 14 bases in the middle. CDR3 region: CASSLAGLQFETQYF. CDR3 nucleotide sequence: TGCGCCAGCAGCTTGGCTGGCTTACAGTTTGAGACCCAGTACTTC.

This chain joins TRBV4-2 and TRBJ1-2, with 8 bases that match TRBD1. J gave up 1 base and V 4 bases, and 8 bases lay outside the gene matches. Germline loops: CDR1 LGHNA, CDR2 YNFKEQ. The CDR3 is made up of 16 amino acids. CDR3 in amino acids: CASSPRGDRGNYGYTF. CDR3 DNA sequence: TGTGCCAGCAGCCCTAGGGGTGACAGGGGTAACTATGGCTACACCTTC.

The V gene is TRBV19, the J gene TRBJ2-2; the D gene is possibly TRBD2 (6 bases). The CDR3 covers 15 residues. Trimming removed 5 bases from V and 0 bases from J, with 10 bases in between. Germline loops: CDR1 LNHDA, CDR2 SQIVND (reference sequence). The CDR3 DNA is TGTGCCAGTAGTGCGGGACCTCCGAACACCGGGGAGCTGTTTTTT. This encodes CASSAGPPNTGELFF.

This clone was recorded once. The chain is built from TRBV6-6 and TRBJ2-7, with a tentative D call TRBD1 (5 bases). Germline V lookup: CDR1 MNHNY, CDR2 SVGAGI (reference sequence). This CDR3 has 11 amino acids. V lost 9 bases and J 5 bases, leaving 11 bases between the germline ends. The CDR3 reads CASRGGHEQYF. In DNA, the CDR3 is TGTGCCAGTAGGGGCGGCCACGAGCAGTACTTC.

This clone was detected once. The V gene is TRBV5-1, the J gene TRBJ2-1; 12 nucleotides align to TRBD2. The germline V gene has CDR1 SGHRS and CDR2 YFSETQ. The J segment lost 6 bases and the V segment lost 6 bases, leaving 13 bases of the junction unmatched. There are 17 residues in the CDR3. The CDR3 is CASIRQPGLAGSNEQFF. The CDR3 DNA follows: TGCGCCAGCATCCGACAACCAGGACTAGCGGGAAGCAATGAGCAGTTCTTC.

The chain joins TRBV30 to TRBJ1-5, with D maybe TRBD1 (5 bases). The CDR3 is 13 amino acids. V lost 0 bases and J 6 bases, leaving 9 bases between the germline ends. CDR1 GTSNPN and CDR2 SVGIG come from the germline V gene (reference sequence). The chain's CDR3 is CAWSVWGSQPQHF. The CDR3 DNA follows: TGTGCCTGGAGTGTGTGGGGCTCTCAGCCCCAGCATTTT.

This clone is a singleton in its sample. The chain combines TRBV12-3 or TRBV12-4 with TRBJ2-3, with D possibly being TRBD2 (6 bases). The V gene lost 5 bases and the J gene lost 7 bases, with 10 bases spanning the gap. The CDR3 spans 12 residues. Written as DNA, the CDR3 is TGTGCCAGCAGTGGTGCGGGGAATACGCAGTATTTT. As protein: CASSGAGNTQYF.

This clone was counted between two and nine times. The chain carries TRBV5-5 and TRBJ1-1, with a possible D match to TRBD1 (5 bases). Germline V gene sequence: CDR1 SGHKS, CDR2 YYEKEE (reference sequence). The CDR3 has 14 residues. With 0 bases removed from V and 4 bases from J, the gap between germline ends came to 10 bases. CDR3 region: CASSLVGGGTEAFF. The CDR3 DNA sequence: TGTGCCAGCAGCTTGGTTGGCGGGGGCACTGAAGCTTTCTTT.